The T cell receptor (beta chain) described here comes from a study of OX40 agonist ivuxolimab in advanced cancers. Study-wide context: Three partial responders included one hepatocellular carcinoma patient and two cutaneous melanoma patients.

Broader study findings: Fewer expanded clones were found on average in CD4+ than in CD8+ T cells.

This CDR3 has 13 amino acids. Trimming shortened V by 5 bases and J by 1 base, and 9 bases separated the two germline ends. Germline V gene lookup returns CDR1 SQVTM and CDR2 ANQGSEA. Profiling relied on immunoSEQ multiplex PCR, and the TCRdb table lists in-frame clones only, not all of them. In the table there are tens of thousands of clones, more than 70% of which are singletons. Autoimmune disease history or systemic immunosuppression led to patient exclusion. This clone is categorized as medium-sized (0.01 to 0.1%). Its specificity is not known. This clonotype was obtained from an adult with an advanced solid tumor such as melanoma, head and neck, liver or kidney cancer. The source was CD4+ or CD8+ T cells sorted from blood, collected in a trial of the OX40 agonist ivuxolimab. This chain connects TRBV29-1 to TRBJ1-3; D is unclear. The CDR3 region has the DNA TGCAGCGTTTGGGAAGGGTCTGGAAACACCATATATTTT. Translated: CSVWEGSGNTIYF.